This T cell receptor beta chain was found in a study of T cells in Graves' hyperthyroidism and ophthalmopathy (dated by TCRdb to about 2019). Background on the whole study: Peripheral blood samples were taken at initial diagnosis, before any treatment was given. TCR V-J signatures able to tell the groups apart were searched for in a discovery cohort of approximately 95 patients, of whom fewer than 45 had Graves' ophthalmopathy and more than 55 had stable Graves' hyperthyroidism. An independent validation cohort of 18 to 20 hyperthyroidism patients and about 16 patients who later progressed to ophthalmopathy tested prospective prediction of ophthalmopathy. The 100 or so discovery patients were divided at random into training and test sets in a 7:3 ratio. In addition, the study compared T-cell repertoires in thyroid tissue and in blood from several Graves' hyperthyroidism patients. Once sampling was done, hyperthyroidism patients were given methimazole at a starting dose of 30 mg daily, whereas ophthalmopathy patients were given high-dose intravenous methylprednisolone. TCR Vbeta CDR3 sequencing of roughly 140 peripheral blood samples (roughly 43 ophthalmopathy, about 74 hyperthyroidism and approximately 17 progressor patients) is reported in the paper.

Including the terminal cysteine and phenylalanine, the CDR3 comprises 15 residues. Just CDR3 DNA is preserved here, 45 bases in frame from base 1. Looking up the germline V gene yields CDR1 LGHNT and CDR2 FRNRAP. At the junction V is shortened by 2 bases and J by 8 bases, with 16 bases in between. A patient counted as having stable Graves' hyperthyroidism if no progression to ophthalmopathy occurred over 18 months of follow-up. Hyperthyroidism patients were newly diagnosed, with disease duration under 2 months, and aged 18 to 65 years. Exclusion was applied to patients with uncontrolled infections, other autoimmune diseases, pregnancy or lactation. Diagnoses relied on clinical symptoms, serum thyroxine and TRAb, thyroid ultrasound and orbital computed tomography. PBMCs were isolated from 10 ml of fresh peripheral blood by Ficoll-Paque density gradient centrifugation. Total RNA was extracted with Trizol reagent, and quality was checked on an Agilent 2100 Bioanalyzer.

The TCR beta CDR3 regions were amplified from RNA transcripts. The TCR CDR3 was subjected to a first round of RT-PCR using the HTBI primer set and the Qiagen OneStep RT-PCR kit. Libraries were constructed in a second round of multiplex PCR, after which size selection and purification were carried out. Paired-end sequencing of the libraries was performed with 100 bp reads on an Illumina HiSeq2000. For the original study's pipeline: SOAPnuke was used to process the raw data, with reads discarded if the reads contained adapters or uncalled bases, had a mean Phred below 15, or lacked an exact constant-primer or identifier match. High-quality paired reads were merged with COPE v1.2.5, and unique nucleotide sequences were defined as clonotypes. MiTCR v1.1 was used to align the clonotypes against IMGT TRBV, TRBD and TRBJ reference segments. Analysis was restricted to V-J combinations with a frequency above 0.0001, which covered roughly 99% of repertoires. The TCS score was defined as F50 (clonal expansion) divided by E x V (chaos), with BLOSUM62-based TCRdist calculated between CDR3 peptides within each V-J. Welch's t-statistics and random forest reduced fewer than 600 V-J features to roughly 13, which were used in a naive Bayes classifier (R e1071). The public reads were quality trimmed at Q25 with fastp and then assembled into clones with MiXCR by TCRdb, keeping productive beta chains. Entries are consolidated by CDR3 protein sequence, retaining the most common genes and DNA. TCRdb, not the authors, supplied the V and J calls. Recorded for this sample are more than 300,000 distinct CDR3 sequences; around 13% of them occurred a single time. Around a tenth of the sample is held by the ten biggest clonotypes.

Concerning this clonotype itself: Which antigen it targets is not known. No qualities accompany the bases; no much larger clone lies one base away.

Beyond this particular receptor, the publication reports: In validation, the model predicted progression to ophthalmopathy with approximately 71% sensitivity and approximately 74% specificity, a median of around six months before onset. A 13 V-J signature model separated ophthalmopathy from stable hyperthyroidism, with nearly 90% sensitivity and 81% to 83% specificity in cross-validation and 80%/75% in testing. No statistical method was used to fix the sample size in advance, and group allocation was not hidden from the investigators. Blood samples also contained most of the expanded thyroid clonotypes (frequency above 0.001), which suggests that blood repertoires may reflect thyroid immune responses.

The rearrangement joined TRBV12-5 to TRBJ2-4; no D gene is confidently identified. Sequencing input: blood. This TCR derives from a woman between 18 and 30 years old with Graves' hyperthyroidism. The bases read TGTGCTAGTGGTTTGCCTTCCGGCCTCCGGGACATTCAGTACTTC. Its protein reads: CASGLPSGLRDIQYF. With the portions outside the CDR3 filled from the reference TRBV12-5 and TRBJ2-4 genes, the complete variable region becomes DARVTQTPRHKVTEMGQEVTMRCQPILGHNTVFWYRQTMMQGLELLAYFRNRAPLDDSGMPKDRFSAEMPDATLATLKIQPSEPRDSAVYFCASGLPSGLRDIQYFGAGTRLSVL.